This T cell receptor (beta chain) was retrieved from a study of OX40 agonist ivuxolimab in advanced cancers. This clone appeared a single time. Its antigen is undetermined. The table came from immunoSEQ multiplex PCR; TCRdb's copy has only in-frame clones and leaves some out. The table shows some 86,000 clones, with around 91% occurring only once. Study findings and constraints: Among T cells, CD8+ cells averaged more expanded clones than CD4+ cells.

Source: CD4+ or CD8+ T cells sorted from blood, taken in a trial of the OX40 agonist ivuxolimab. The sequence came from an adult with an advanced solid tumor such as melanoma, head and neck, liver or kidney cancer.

DNA of the CDR3: TGCAGCGTTCGGAAAAGGGCCTTGAATAATGAAAAACTGTTTTTT. Protein sequence: CSVRKRALNNEKLFF. V gene TRBV29-1 combines with J gene TRBJ1-4, with D hard to call. Germline CDR1 is SQVTM and CDR2 is ANQGSEA. Trimming shortened V by 5 bases and J by 4 bases, and 17 bases separated the two germline ends. The CDR3 loop spans 15 amino acids.